A selection of T cell receptor beta chains follows, all from one sample in a study of cytomegalovirus exposure and HLA in healthy donors. TCRdb keeps only in-frame clones here, not all; method: immunoSEQ multiplex PCR. The sample records 150,000 to 200,000 clones, roughly 84% being singletons. Input material: PBMCs. Receptors were obtained from a man aged 25 to 40 in good health and CMV-seropositive. Both conserved end residues are part of each CDR3. Fields, in order: V gene, J gene, CDR3 protein.

>TRBV28|TRBJ1-4
CASSPTDLEKLFF
>TRBV27|TRBJ1-2
CASSFRIFDGYTF
>TRBV19|TRBJ1-4
CASSPRRGGEKLFF
>TRBV28|TRBJ2-6
CASTGGLRANVLTF
>TRBV9|TRBJ2-2
CASSDAGFPGELFF
>TRBV2|TRBJ1-2
CASRSDRSNYGYTF
>TRBV7-6|TRBJ2-7
CASSLGTSGFPYEQYF
>TRBV6-1|TRBJ1-1
CASRESRWAGTEAFF
>TRBV18|TRBJ1-4
CASSPATTNEKLFF
>TRBV4-1|TRBJ2-5
CASSQQRLNTGLQETQYF
>TRBV2|TRBJ2-3
CASSSGTVVTDTQYF
>TRBV7-6|TRBJ2-1
CASSLGPGDNEQFF
>TRBV5-8|TRBJ2-1
CASSFGAGGSNEQFF
>TRBV28|TRBJ1-2
CASRPPGQNNYGYTF
>TRBV5-1|TRBJ2-1
CASSLPGLGLNEQFF
>TRBV2|TRBJ1-1
CASSKEQNTEAFF
>TRBV7-6|TRBJ2-3
CASSPRTVGDTQYF
>TRBV29-1|TRBJ2-7
CSVDRGGSSYEQYF
>TRBV7-9|TRBJ2-5
CASSGVGGETQYF
>TRBV5-6|TRBJ2-1
CASSWSRDRAIGEQFF
>TRBV5-1|TRBJ1-5
CASRLGQGNQPQHF
>TRBV11-2|TRBJ2-6
CASSNLPGAGANVLTF
>TRBV27|TRBJ1-1
CASSSFRTGGGTEAFF
>TRBV30|TRBJ1-4
CAWSVDGTGVEKLFF
>TRBV7-2|TRBJ2-5
CASSLDRVQKTQYF
>TRBV5-1|TRBJ1-2
CASSLNRDTHNYGYTF
>TRBV18|TRBJ1-6
CASSPRSNQGANSPLHF
>TRBV15|TRBJ1-1
CATSPDRVGTEAFF
>TRBV18|TRBJ1-1
CASSPPHGTGLGTTEAFF
>TRBV29-1|TRBJ2-5
CSVEWWKKPTGETQYF
>TRBV28|TRBJ1-1
CASSYPGGVTVGYREAFF
>TRBV4-2|TRBJ2-2
CASSRQETGELFF
>TRBV30|TRBJ1-6
CACQYGGTGNSPLHF
>TRBV9|TRBJ1-3
CASSSNRAGGNTIYF
>TRBV5-6|TRBJ2-1
CASSSGLALRDNEQFF
>TRBV5-6|TRBJ1-3
CASAQGEAGNTIYF
>TRBV4-1|TRBJ2-4
CASSRPGRDKNIQYF
>TRBV30|TRBJ2-3
CAWSGKRATDTQYF
>TRBV2|TRBJ2-7
CASSDIGDYEQYF
>TRBV6-1|TRBJ1-5
CASRPTGFSNQPQHF
>TRBV10-2|TRBJ2-4
CASREREGKNIQYF
>TRBV5-4|TRBJ1-1
CASSLETGWTEAFF
>TRBV7-2|TRBJ2-5
CASSLAPPSLETQYF
>TRBV18|TRBJ2-7
CASSPGQGTGPGGEQYF
>TRBV4-2|TRBJ2-3
CASSQGGLGLAGPDTQYF
>TRBV5-1|TRBJ2-5
CASSLELADGETQYF
>TRBV27|TRBJ1-2
CASSLRGGGYGYTF
>TRBV2|TRBJ1-5
CASSGGGWNQPQHF
>TRBV5-1|TRBJ2-2
CASSLALDTGELFF
>TRBV5-1|TRBJ2-3
CASSLVGQNTDTQYF
>TRBV11-2|TRBJ1-2
CASSELKGQGNGYTF
>TRBV28|TRBJ1-3
CASSLDGGPGNTIYF
>TRBV5-6|TRBJ2-5
CASSLGSSGVLETQYF
>TRBV11-2|TRBJ2-7
CASRSKETYEQYF
>TRBV7-2|TRBJ2-2
CASRSLAGRTGELFF
>TRBV27|TRBJ1-2
CASSSDPGRGHYGYTF
>TRBV9|TRBJ1-5
CASSPGTGTQPQHF